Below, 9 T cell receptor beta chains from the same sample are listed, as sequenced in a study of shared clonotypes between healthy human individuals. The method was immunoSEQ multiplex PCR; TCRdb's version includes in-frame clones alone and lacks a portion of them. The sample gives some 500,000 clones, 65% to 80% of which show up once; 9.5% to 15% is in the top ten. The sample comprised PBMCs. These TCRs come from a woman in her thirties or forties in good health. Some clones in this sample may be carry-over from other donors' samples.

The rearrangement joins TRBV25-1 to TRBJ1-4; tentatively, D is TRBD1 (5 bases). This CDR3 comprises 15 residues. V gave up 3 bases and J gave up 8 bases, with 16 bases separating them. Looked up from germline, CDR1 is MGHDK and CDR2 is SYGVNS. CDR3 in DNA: TGTGCCAGCAGTGACCGCGGGAGGGGCGAGGAAAAACTGTTTTTT. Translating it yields CASSDRGRGEEKLFF.

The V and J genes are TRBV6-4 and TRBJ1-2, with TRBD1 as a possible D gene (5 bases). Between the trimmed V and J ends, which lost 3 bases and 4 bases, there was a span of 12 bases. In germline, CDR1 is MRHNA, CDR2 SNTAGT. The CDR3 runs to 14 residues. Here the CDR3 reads CASSEGQPSYGYTF. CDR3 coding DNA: TGTGCCAGCAGTGAGGGGCAGCCATCCTATGGCTACACCTTC.

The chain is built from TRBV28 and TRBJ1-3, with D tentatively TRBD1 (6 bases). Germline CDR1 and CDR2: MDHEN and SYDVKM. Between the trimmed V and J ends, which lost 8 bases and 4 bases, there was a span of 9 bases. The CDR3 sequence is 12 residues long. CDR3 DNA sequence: TGTGCCAGCGCAGGGGACGGAAACACCATATATTTT. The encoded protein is CASAGDGNTIYF.

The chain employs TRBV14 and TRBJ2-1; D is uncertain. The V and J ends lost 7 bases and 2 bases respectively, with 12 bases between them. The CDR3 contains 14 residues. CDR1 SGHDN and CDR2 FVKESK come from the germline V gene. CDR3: CASTPGPTYNEQFF. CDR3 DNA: TGTGCCAGCACCCCCGGACCCACCTACAATGAGCAGTTCTTC. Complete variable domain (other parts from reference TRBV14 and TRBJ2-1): EAGVTQFPSHSVIEKGQTVTLRCDPISGHDNLYWYRRVMGKEIKFLLHFVKESKQDESGMPNNRFLAERTGGTYSTLKVQPAELEDSGVYFCASTPGPTYNEQFFGPGTRLTVL.

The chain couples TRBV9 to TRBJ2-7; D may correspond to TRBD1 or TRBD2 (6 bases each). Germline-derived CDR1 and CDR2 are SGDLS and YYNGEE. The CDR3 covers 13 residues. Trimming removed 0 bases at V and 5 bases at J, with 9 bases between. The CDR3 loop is CASSVAGGDEQYF. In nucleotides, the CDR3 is TGTGCCAGCAGCGTAGCCGGGGGCGACGAGCAGTACTTC.

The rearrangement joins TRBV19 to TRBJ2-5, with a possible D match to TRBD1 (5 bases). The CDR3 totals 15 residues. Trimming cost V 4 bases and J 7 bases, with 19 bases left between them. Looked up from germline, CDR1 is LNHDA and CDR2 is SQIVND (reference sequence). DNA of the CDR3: TGTGCCAGTAGTAGTGTAATAGGGGTAATGGCGACCCAGTACTTC. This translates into CASSSVIGVMATQYF. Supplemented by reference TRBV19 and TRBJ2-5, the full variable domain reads DGGITQSPKYLFRKEGQNVTLSCEQNLNHDAMYWYRQDPGQGLRLIYYSQIVNDFQKGDIAEGYSVSREKKESFPLTVTSAQKNPTAFYLCASSSVIGVMATQYFGPGTRLLVL.

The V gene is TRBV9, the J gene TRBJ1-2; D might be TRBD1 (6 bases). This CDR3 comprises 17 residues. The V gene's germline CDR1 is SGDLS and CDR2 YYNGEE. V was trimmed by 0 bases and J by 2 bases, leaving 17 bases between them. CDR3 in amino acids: CASSVDSGGTRNYGYTF. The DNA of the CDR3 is TGTGCCAGCAGCGTAGACAGCGGTGGGACAAGAAACTATGGCTACACCTTC.

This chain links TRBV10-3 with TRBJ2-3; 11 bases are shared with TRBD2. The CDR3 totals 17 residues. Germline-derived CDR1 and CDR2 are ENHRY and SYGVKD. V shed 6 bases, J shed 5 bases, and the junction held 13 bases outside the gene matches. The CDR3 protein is CAIRDGALAGVIDTQYF. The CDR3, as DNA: TGTGCCATCAGGGACGGGGCACTAGCGGGAGTAATAGATACGCAGTATTTT.

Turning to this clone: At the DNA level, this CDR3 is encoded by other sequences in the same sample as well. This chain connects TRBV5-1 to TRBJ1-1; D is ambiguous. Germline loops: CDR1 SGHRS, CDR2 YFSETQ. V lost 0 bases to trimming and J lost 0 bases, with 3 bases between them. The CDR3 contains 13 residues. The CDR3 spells CASSLGVNTEAFF. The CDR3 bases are TGCGCCAGCAGCTTGGGTGTGAACACTGAAGCTTTCTTT.